What follows is one T cell receptor (beta chain) and its context. This could be a read error, since a much larger clone is one nucleotide away. This sample is part of a study of T-cell memory formation after mild COVID-19. After 5'RACE with constant-segment primers, TCR alpha and TCR beta cDNA libraries carrying sample barcodes and UMIs were obtained. TCRdb independently ran MiXCR on the 5' RACE reads; one entry per CDR3 protein. The profile covers roughly 40,000 distinct CDR3 sequences, with around 6.3% appearing a single time and roughly 0.76% taken by the ten largest. The length of the CDR3 is 13 residues.

The chain couples TRBV21-1 to TRBJ2-5; the DNA was not used to check the table's D call, TRBD1. TRBV21-1 is assigned pseudogene status. The sequenced sample was PBMCs or a T cell subset sorted from them (not recorded which). This TCR was sampled from an adult who had mild COVID-19 (a few samples of this study predate the infection). Cell type and time point are not known. The CDR3 DNA reads TGTGCCATCAGCCTGGACAGTGAAGAGACCCAGTACTTC. Amino acids: CAISLDSEETQYF.